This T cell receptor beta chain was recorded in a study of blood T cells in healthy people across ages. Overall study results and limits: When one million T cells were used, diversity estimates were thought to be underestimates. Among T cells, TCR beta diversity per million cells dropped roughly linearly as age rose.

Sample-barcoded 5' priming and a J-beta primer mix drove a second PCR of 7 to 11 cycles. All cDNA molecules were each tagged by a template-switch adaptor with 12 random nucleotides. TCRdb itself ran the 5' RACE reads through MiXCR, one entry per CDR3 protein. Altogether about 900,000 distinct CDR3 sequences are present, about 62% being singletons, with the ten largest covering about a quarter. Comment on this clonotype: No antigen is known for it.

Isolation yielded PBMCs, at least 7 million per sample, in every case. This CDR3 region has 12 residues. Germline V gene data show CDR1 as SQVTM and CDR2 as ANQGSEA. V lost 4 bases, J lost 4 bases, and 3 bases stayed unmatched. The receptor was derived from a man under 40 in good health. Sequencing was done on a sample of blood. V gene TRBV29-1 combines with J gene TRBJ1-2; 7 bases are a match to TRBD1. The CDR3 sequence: CSVAGQTYGYTF. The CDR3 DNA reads TGCAGCGTTGCGGGACAGACCTATGGCTACACCTTC.